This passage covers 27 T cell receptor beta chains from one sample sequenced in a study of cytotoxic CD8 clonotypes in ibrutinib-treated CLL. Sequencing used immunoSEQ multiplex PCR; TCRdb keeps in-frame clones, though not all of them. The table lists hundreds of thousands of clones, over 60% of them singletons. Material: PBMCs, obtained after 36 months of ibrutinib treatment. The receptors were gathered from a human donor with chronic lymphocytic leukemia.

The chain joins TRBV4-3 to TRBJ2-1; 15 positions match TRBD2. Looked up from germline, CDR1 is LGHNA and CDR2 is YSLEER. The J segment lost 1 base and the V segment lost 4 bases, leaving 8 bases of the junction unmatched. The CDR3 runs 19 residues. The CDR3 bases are TGCGCCAGCAGCCGTCGGACTAGCGGGAGGGCGAGTTCCTACAATGAGCAGTTCTTC. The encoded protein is CASSRRTSGRASSYNEQFF.

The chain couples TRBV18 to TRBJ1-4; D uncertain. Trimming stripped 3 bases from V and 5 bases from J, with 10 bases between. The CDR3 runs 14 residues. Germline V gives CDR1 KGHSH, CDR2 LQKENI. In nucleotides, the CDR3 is TGTGCCAGCTCACCCGGACGGCCAAATGAAAAACTGTTTTTT. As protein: CASSPGRPNEKLFF.

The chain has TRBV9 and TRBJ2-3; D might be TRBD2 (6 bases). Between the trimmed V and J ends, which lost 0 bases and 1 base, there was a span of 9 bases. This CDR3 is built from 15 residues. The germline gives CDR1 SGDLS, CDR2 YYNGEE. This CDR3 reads CASSVGREGTDTQYF. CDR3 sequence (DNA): TGTGCCAGCAGCGTAGGTAGGGAGGGCACAGATACGCAGTATTTT.

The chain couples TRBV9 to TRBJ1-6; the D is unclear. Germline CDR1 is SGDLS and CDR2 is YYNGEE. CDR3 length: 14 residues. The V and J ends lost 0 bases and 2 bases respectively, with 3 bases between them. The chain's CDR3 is CASSVGTYNSPLHF. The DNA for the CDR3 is TGTGCCAGCAGCGTAGGGACCTATAATTCACCCCTCCACTTT.

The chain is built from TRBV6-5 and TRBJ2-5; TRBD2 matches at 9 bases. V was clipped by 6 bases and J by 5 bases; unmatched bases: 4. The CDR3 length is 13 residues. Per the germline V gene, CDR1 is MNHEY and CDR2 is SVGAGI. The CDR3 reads CASRSGRWETQYF. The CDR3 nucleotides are TGTGCCAGCAGAAGCGGGAGGTGGGAGACCCAGTACTTC.

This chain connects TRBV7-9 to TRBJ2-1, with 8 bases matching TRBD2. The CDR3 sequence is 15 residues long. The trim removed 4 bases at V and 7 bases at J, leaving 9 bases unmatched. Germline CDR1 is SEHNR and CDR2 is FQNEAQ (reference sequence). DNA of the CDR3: TGTGCCAGCAGCTCCCCCGGGCGGGGGGAGAATGAGCAGTTCTTC. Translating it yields CASSSPGRGENEQFF.

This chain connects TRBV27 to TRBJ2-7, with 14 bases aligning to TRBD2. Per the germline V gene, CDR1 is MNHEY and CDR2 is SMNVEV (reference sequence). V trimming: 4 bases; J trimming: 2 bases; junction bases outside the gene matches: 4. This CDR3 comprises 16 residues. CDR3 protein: CASSSGTSGSPYEQYF. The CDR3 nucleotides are TGTGCCAGCAGTTCCGGGACTAGCGGGAGCCCCTACGAGCAGTACTTC.

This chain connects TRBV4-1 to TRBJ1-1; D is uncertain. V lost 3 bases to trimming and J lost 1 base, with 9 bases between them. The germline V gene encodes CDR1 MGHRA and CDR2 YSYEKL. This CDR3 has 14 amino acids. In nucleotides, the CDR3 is TGCGCCAGCAGCCAGGAAGTCAAGAACACTGAAGCTTTCTTT. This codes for CASSQEVKNTEAFF.

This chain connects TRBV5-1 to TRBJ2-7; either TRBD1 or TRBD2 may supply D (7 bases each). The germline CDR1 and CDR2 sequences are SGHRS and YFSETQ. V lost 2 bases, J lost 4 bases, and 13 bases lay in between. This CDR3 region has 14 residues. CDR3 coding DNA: TGCGCCAGCAGCTTCCAGGGGGGGAGTTACGAGCAGTACTTC. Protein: CASSFQGGSYEQYF.

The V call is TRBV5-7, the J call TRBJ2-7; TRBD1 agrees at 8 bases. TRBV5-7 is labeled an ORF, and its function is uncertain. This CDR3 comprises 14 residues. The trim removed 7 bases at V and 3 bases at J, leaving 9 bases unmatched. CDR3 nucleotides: TGTGCCAGCGTAGACAGGGGTCCGTTCTACGAGCAGTACTTC. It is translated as CASVDRGPFYEQYF.

CDR3 DNA: TGTGCCAGCAGCCCCGAATCTAGGAAATACAATGAGCAGTTCTTC. It yields the protein CASSPESRKYNEQFF. This sequence joins TRBV7-3 and TRBJ2-1; the D is unclear. Germline V gene data show CDR1 as SGHTA and CDR2 as FQGTGA. V dropped 5 bases and J dropped 4 bases, with 15 bases sitting between them. CDR3 length: 15 amino acids. Based on the CDR3 plus reference TRBV7-3 and TRBJ2-1, the full variable domain is GAGVSQTPSNKVTEKGKYVELRCDPISGHTALYWYRQSLGQGPEFLIYFQGTGAADDSGLPNDRFFAVRPEGSVSTLKIQRTERGDSAVYLCASSPESRKYNEQFFGPGTRLTVL.

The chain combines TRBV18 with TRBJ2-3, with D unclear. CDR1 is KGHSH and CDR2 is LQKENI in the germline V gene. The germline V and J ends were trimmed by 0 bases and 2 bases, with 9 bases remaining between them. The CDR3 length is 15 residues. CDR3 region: CASSPPGPFTDTQYF. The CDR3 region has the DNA TGTGCCAGCTCACCACCGGGTCCTTTCACAGATACGCAGTATTTT.

CDR3 in amino acids: CASRASGNTGELFF. CDR3 sequence (DNA): TGTGCCAGCAGGGCTAGCGGGAACACCGGGGAGCTGTTTTTT. The chain carries TRBV2 and TRBJ2-2; 7 nucleotides align to TRBD2. The CDR3 sequence is 14 residues long. Per the germline V gene, CDR1 is SNHLY and CDR2 is FYNNEI. V trimming: 6 bases; J trimming: 1 base; junction bases outside the gene matches: 2.

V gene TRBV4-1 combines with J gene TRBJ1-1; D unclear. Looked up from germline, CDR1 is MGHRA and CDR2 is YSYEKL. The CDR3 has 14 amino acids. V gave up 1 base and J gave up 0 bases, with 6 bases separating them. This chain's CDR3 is CASSQVYMNTEAFF. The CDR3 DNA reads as TGCGCCAGCAGCCAAGTATACATGAACACTGAAGCTTTCTTT.

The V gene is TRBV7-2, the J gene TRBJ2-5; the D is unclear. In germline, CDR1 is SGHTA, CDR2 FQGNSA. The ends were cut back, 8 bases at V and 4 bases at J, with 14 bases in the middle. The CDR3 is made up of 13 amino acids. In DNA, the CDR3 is TGTGCCAGCTGCCCCCATTGGGGAGAGACCCAGTACTTC. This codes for CASCPHWGETQYF.

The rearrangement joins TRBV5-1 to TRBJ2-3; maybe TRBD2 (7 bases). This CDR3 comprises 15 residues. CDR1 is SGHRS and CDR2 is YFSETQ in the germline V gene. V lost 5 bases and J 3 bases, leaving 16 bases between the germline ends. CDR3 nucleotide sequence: TGCGCCAGCAGAGAACCCGGGGGGCTGACAGATACGCAGTATTTT. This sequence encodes CASREPGGLTDTQYF.

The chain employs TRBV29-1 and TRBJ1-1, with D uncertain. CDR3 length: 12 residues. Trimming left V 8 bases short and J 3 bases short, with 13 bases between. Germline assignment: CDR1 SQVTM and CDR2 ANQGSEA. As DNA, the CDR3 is TGCAGCCCTCCCCCCGGGGACACTGAAGCTTTCTTT. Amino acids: CSPPPGDTEAFF.

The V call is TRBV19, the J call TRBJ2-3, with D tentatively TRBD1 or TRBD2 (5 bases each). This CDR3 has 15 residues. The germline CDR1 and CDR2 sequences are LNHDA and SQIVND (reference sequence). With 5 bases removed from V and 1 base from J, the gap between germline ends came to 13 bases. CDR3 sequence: CASSWGLARTDTQYF. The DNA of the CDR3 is TGTGCCAGTAGTTGGGGGTTGGCCCGCACAGATACGCAGTATTTT. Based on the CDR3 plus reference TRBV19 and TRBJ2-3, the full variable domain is DGGITQSPKYLFRKEGQNVTLSCEQNLNHDAMYWYRQDPGQGLRLIYYSQIVNDFQKGDIAEGYSVSREKKESFPLTVTSAQKNPTAFYLCASSWGLARTDTQYFGPGTRLTVL.

This chain's CDR3 is CASSLDGLGSNTEAFF. The CDR3 coding sequence is TGTGCCAGCAGCTTGGATGGGTTGGGTAGTAACACTGAAGCTTTCTTT. The chain recombines TRBV5-6 with TRBJ1-1, with no clear D. Germline values: CDR1 SGHDT, CDR2 YYEEEE. Trimming cost V 0 bases and J 2 bases, with 14 bases left between them. This CDR3 contains 16 residues.

In DNA form, the CDR3 reads TGTGCCAGCAGCCGCTCGGGCAGTTCCCGCTATGGCTACACCTTC. The encoded protein is CASSRSGSSRYGYTF. This chain links TRBV9 with TRBJ1-2; no clear D. V was clipped by 4 bases and J by 4 bases, with 17 bases between them. The CDR3 sequence is 15 residues long. Germline V lookup: CDR1 SGDLS, CDR2 YYNGEE.

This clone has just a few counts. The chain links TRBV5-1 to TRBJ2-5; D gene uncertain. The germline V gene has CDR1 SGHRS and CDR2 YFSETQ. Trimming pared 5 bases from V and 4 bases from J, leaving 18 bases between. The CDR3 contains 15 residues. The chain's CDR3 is CASSLGFYAGETQYF. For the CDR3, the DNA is TGCGCCAGCAGTCTAGGGTTTTACGCCGGAGAGACCCAGTACTTC.

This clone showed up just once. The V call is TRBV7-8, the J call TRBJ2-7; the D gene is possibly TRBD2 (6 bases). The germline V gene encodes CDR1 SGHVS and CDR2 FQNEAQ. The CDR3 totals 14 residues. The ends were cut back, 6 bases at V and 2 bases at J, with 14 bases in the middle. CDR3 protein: CASRRSTSTYEQYF. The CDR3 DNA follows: TGTGCCAGCAGGCGGTCCACTAGCACCTACGAGCAGTACTTC.

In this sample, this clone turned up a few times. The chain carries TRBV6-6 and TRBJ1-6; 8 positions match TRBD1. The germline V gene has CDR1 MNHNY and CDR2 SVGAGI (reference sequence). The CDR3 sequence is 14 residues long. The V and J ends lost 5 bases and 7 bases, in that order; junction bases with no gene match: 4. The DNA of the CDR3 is TGTGCCAGCAGTACACGACAGGGGAATTCACCCCTCCACTTT. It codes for CASSTRQGNSPLHF.

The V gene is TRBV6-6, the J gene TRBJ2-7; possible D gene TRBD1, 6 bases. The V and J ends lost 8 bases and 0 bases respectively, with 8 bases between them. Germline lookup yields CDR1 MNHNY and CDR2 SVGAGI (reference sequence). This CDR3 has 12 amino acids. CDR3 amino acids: CASQGSSYEQYF. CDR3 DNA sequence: TGTGCCAGCCAGGGGAGCTCCTACGAGCAGTACTTC.

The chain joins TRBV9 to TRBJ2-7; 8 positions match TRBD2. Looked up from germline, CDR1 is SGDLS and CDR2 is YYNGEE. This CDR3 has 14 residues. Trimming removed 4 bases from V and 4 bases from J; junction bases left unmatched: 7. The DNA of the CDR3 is TGTGCCAGCAGCCCTTCGGGGGGGTTTTACGAGCAGTACTTC. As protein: CASSPSGGFYEQYF.

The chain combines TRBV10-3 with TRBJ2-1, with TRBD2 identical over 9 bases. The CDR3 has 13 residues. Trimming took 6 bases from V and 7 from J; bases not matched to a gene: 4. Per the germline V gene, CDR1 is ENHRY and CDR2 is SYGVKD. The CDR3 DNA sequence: TGTGCCATCAGGGCTAGCGGGACGAATGAGCAGTTCTTC. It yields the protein CAIRASGTNEQFF.

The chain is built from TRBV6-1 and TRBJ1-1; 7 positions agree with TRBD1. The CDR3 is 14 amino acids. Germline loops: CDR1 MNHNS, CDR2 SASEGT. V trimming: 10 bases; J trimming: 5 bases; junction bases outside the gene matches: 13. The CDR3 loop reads CATYRGPSRTEAFF. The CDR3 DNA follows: TGTGCCACCTACAGGGGCCCCTCGAGGACTGAAGCTTTCTTT.